Each of the 26 T cell receptor beta chains below was sequenced from the same sample in a study of cytomegalovirus exposure and HLA in healthy donors. 60 Vbeta and 13 Jbeta primers were used in PCR. The data were produced by immunoSEQ multiplex PCR, yet TCRdb's version contains in-frame clones alone and is incomplete. Counted here are more than 90,000 clones, over 75% occurring once; the ten biggest clones make up approximately 3.6%. Material: PBMCs. The receptors stem from a man aged 45-60 years in good health and CMV-seronegative.

This clone was detected only once. This chain connects TRBV29-1 to TRBJ2-1; 7 nucleotides line up with TRBD1. After removal of 4 bases from V and 2 bases from J, the junction contained 2 bases not matched to a gene. Germline CDR1 and CDR2: SQVTM and ANQGSEA. There are 13 residues in the CDR3. CDR3 region: CSVGRGTYNEQFF. CDR3 DNA sequence: TGCAGCGTTGGCAGGGGGACCTACAATGAGCAGTTCTTC.

The J gene is TRBJ2-7, the V gene TRBV27, with D maybe TRBD2 (6 bases). The CDR3 extends over 15 amino acids. Germline CDR1 and CDR2: MNHEY and SMNVEV (reference sequence). V lost 6 bases, J lost 0 bases, and 15 bases lay in between. In DNA, the CDR3 is TGTGCCAGCAGCCTATATCCGGGAGCCTCCTACGAGCAGTACTTC. Translation gives CASSLYPGASYEQYF.

The chain joins TRBV7-2 to TRBJ1-1, with D possibly TRBD1 on 5 matching bases. The CDR3 is made up of 14 amino acids. CDR1 is SGHTA, CDR2 FQGNSA, per germline. V lost 3 bases and J lost 1, with 9 bases in between. The CDR3 coding sequence is TGTGCCAGCAGCTTTGGGGCCCCGAACACTGAAGCTTTCTTT. It codes for CASSFGAPNTEAFF.

The chain carries TRBV13 and TRBJ2-2, with TRBD2 identical over 8 bases. Germline values: CDR1 PRHDT, CDR2 FYEKMQ (reference sequence). V was pared by 4 bases and J by 4 bases, with 2 bases of the junction left unmatched. There are 14 residues in the CDR3. CDR3 residues: CASSSGTSTGELFF. The CDR3 region has the DNA TGTGCCAGCAGCTCCGGGACTAGCACCGGGGAGCTGTTTTTT.

V usage is TRBV6-5 and J usage is TRBJ2-5; the D is unclear. CDR1 MNHEY and CDR2 SVGAGI come from the germline V gene. V was pared by 4 bases and J by 2 bases, with 17 bases between. The CDR3 loop spans 16 amino acids. CDR3 protein: CASSSPSDDLQETQYF. The CDR3 region has the DNA TGTGCCAGCAGTTCCCCCTCCGACGACTTACAAGAGACCCAGTACTTC.

This rearrangement joins TRBV5-8 to TRBJ2-7, with D perhaps matching TRBD1 (6 bases). Germline V gives CDR1 SGHTS, CDR2 YDEGEE. Trimming removed 0 bases at V and 3 bases at J, with 13 bases between. The CDR3 extends over 15 amino acids. CDR3 sequence (DNA): TGTGCCAGCAGCTTGGGGGGGCAGGGCGTCTACGAGCAGTACTTC. Protein sequence: CASSLGGQGVYEQYF.

This clone was recorded only once. This sample includes further DNA sequences coding for the same CDR3. The chain combines TRBV11-2 with TRBJ1-1; possible D gene TRBD1, 5 bases. Trimming stripped 5 bases from V and 3 bases from J, with 10 bases between. The CDR3 is 13 residues long. Per germline, CDR1 SGHAT and CDR2 FQNNGV. The CDR3 spells CASSLTGDTEAFF. DNA of the CDR3: TGTGCCAGCAGCCTTACGGGGGACACTGAAGCTTTCTTT. Complete variable domain (other parts from reference TRBV11-2 and TRBJ1-1): EAGVAQSPRYKIIEKRQSVAFWCNPISGHATLYWYQQILGQGPKLLIQFQNNGVVDDSQLPKDRFSAERLKGVDSTLKIQPAKLEDSAVYLCASSLTGDTEAFFGQGTRLTVV.

The rearrangement links TRBV5-5 to TRBJ2-1; D is perhaps TRBD1 (5 bases). The CDR3 has 13 amino acids. Trimming took off 3 bases at V and 2 bases at J, with 6 bases between the two ends. Germline loops: CDR1 SGHKS, CDR2 YYEKEE (reference sequence). CDR3 region: CASSSGPYNEQFF. CDR3 nucleotides: TGTGCCAGCAGCTCAGGGCCCTACAATGAGCAGTTCTTC.

The chain links TRBV7-2 to TRBJ2-7; 9 bases match TRBD2. The CDR3 totals 16 residues. Trimming took 3 bases from V and 7 from J; bases not matched to a gene: 13. Germline V lookup: CDR1 SGHTA, CDR2 FQGNSA. Written as DNA, the CDR3 is TGTGCCAGCAGCTTTACCGCGGGAGGGGGAGGGGGTGAGCAGTACTTC. Its translation is CASSFTAGGGGGEQYF.

The V and J genes are TRBV2 and TRBJ2-5; 8 positions match TRBD2. Trimming at V came to 4 bases and at J to 10 bases, leaving 8 bases not matched to a gene. The CDR3 has 13 amino acids. CDR1 and CDR2 from the germline V gene are SNHLY and FYNNEI. This chain's CDR3 is CASSGPAGDLQYF. CDR3 in DNA: TGTGCCAGCAGTGGACCAGCGGGAGACCTCCAGTACTTC. Based on the CDR3 plus reference TRBV2 and TRBJ2-5, the full variable domain is EPEVTQTPSHQVTQMGQEVILRCVPISNHLYFYWYRQILGQKVEFLVSFYNNEISEKSEIFDDQFSVERPDGSNFTLKIRSTKLEDSAMYFCASSGPAGDLQYFGPGTRLLVL.

J is TRBJ1-4 and V is TRBV7-2, with 10 nucleotides matching TRBD1. CDR3 length equals 17 residues. V dropped 5 bases and J dropped 4; count of bases not matched to a gene: 10. Germline values: CDR1 SGHTA, CDR2 FQGNSA. The CDR3, as DNA: TGTGCCAGCAGCCAGTACGGGACAGGGGCTCATAATGAAAAACTGTTTTTT. It encodes CASSQYGTGAHNEKLFF.

CDR3 loop: CASSLAGAGGPSGELFF. In nucleotides, the CDR3 is TGTGCCAGCAGCTTGGCAGGGGCGGGAGGGCCCTCCGGGGAGCTGTTTTTT. The V call is TRBV5-4, the J call TRBJ2-2, with 9 nucleotides matching TRBD2. CDR1 is SGHNT, CDR2 YYREEE, per germline (reference sequence). V gave up 0 bases and J gave up 6 bases; unmatched junction bases: 9. This CDR3 is built from 17 residues.

The chain combines TRBV5-6 with TRBJ2-3, with TRBD2 matching over 7 bases. Germline assignment: CDR1 SGHDT and CDR2 YYEEEE. The CDR3 runs to 17 residues. The J segment lost 3 bases and the V segment lost 3 bases, leaving 13 bases of the junction unmatched. The CDR3 nucleotides are TGTGCCAGCAGCTGGGGTGGCGGGGAGGGGACGACAGATACGCAGTATTTT. It yields the protein CASSWGGGEGTTDTQYF.

This clone was counted once. The V gene is TRBV7-9, the J gene TRBJ2-5, with TRBD1 matching 8 bases. The CDR3 has 18 residues. With 1 base clipped from V and 2 bases from J, the junction kept 12 bases outside the gene matches. CDR1 and CDR2 (germline): SEHNR, FQNEAQ (reference sequence). CDR3 in DNA: TGTGCCAGCAGCTTAGGAGGACAGGGCCTGCCCGGACAAGAGACCCAGTACTTC. It codes for CASSLGGQGLPGQETQYF.

This clone was detected only once. At one boundary the junction diverges from the germline segment, which might be a read error. The chain combines TRBV4-2 with TRBJ2-1; 12 bases agree with TRBD2. Germline V gives CDR1 LGHNA, CDR2 YNFKEQ. CDR3 length: 16 amino acids. The CDR3 is CASSYPIETSGSPLLF. In DNA, the CDR3 is TGTGCCAGCAGCTACCCTATTGAGACTAGCGGGAGCCCTCTTCTCTTC.

The chain is built from TRBV27 and TRBJ2-5, with D possibly TRBD2 on 6 matching bases. With the DNA end fitting TRBJ2-7 better, the J assignment may be wrong. CDR3 length: 15 residues. CDR1 is MNHEY and CDR2 is SMNVEV in the germline V gene (reference sequence). The CDR3 spells CASSLYPGASYEQYF. The CDR3 region has the DNA TGTGCCAGCAGCCTATATCCGGGAGCCTCCTACGAGCAGTACTTC.

The V call is TRBV9, the J call TRBJ2-1; the D gene is possibly TRBD1 (6 bases). The CDR3 spans 14 residues. Between the trimmed V and J ends, which lost 3 bases and 4 bases, there was a span of 11 bases. CDR1 is SGDLS, CDR2 YYNGEE, per germline. In nucleotides, the CDR3 is TGTGCCAGCAGCGCCGGACAGTCTTACAATGAGCAGTTCTTC. This codes for CASSAGQSYNEQFF.

The genes are TRBV7-6 and TRBJ2-3; 12 bases fit TRBD2. V dropped 5 bases and J dropped 1; count of bases not matched to a gene: 7. This CDR3 has 17 amino acids. CDR1 is SGHVS, CDR2 FNYEAQ, per germline. The DNA of the CDR3 is TGTGCCAGCAGCCCAGCTAGCGGGAGGGCCGGCACAGATACGCAGTATTTT. Translating it yields CASSPASGRAGTDTQYF.

The rearrangement uses TRBV13 and TRBJ2-5; 10 positions agree with TRBD1. After removal of 6 bases from V and 5 bases from J, the junction contained 9 bases not matched to a gene. This CDR3 spans 15 amino acids. Germline loops: CDR1 PRHDT, CDR2 FYEKMQ (reference sequence). In nucleotides, the CDR3 is TGTGCCAGCAGACGCGAAGGACAGGGGGGTGAGACCCAGTACTTC. This encodes CASRREGQGGETQYF.

The chain uses TRBV4-3 and TRBJ1-5; D is unclear. Germline assignment: CDR1 LGHNA and CDR2 YSLEER. V was cut by 0 bases and J by 9 bases, with 12 bases left in between. The CDR3 extends over 14 amino acids. The CDR3 DNA reads TGCGCCAGCAGCCAAGATAAAGCCTCCGGGCCCCAGCATTTT. As protein: CASSQDKASGPQHF.

In this sample, this clone turned up a few times. V gene TRBV7-9 combines with J gene TRBJ1-1; no firm D call. Trimming shortened V by 6 bases and J by 3 bases, and 11 bases separated the two germline ends. The CDR3 is made up of 13 amino acids. CDR1 is SEHNR and CDR2 is FQNEAQ in the germline V gene (reference sequence). The CDR3 bases are TGTGCCAGCAGGCTCGGGGAGGACACTGAAGCTTTCTTT. Its protein product is CASRLGEDTEAFF. Based on the CDR3 plus reference TRBV7-9 and TRBJ1-1, the full variable domain is DTGVSQNPRHKITKRGQNVTFRCDPISEHNRLYWYRQTLGQGPEFLTYFQNEAQLEKSRLLSDRFSAERPKGSFSTLEIQRTEQGDSAMYLCASRLGEDTEAFFGQGTRLTVV.

The genes are TRBV30 and TRBJ1-2; D is undetermined. V was pared by 1 base and J by 2 bases, with 5 bases between. The CDR3 length is 12 residues. CDR1 is GTSNPN and CDR2 is SVGIG in the germline V gene (reference sequence). DNA for the CDR3: TGTGCCTGGAGTGACTCGAACTATGGCTACACCTTC. As protein: CAWSDSNYGYTF.

The chain combines TRBV5-6 with TRBJ2-7; D might be TRBD1 (5 bases). V shed 0 bases and J shed 7 bases, with 11 bases lying between them. Germline assignment: CDR1 SGHDT and CDR2 YYEEEE. This CDR3 spans 13 amino acids. In DNA, the CDR3 is TGTGCCAGCAGCTTGGGGACATACGGGGAGCAGTACTTC. The encoded protein is CASSLGTYGEQYF.

The chain is built from TRBV27 and TRBJ2-7, with 8 bases matching TRBD2. This CDR3 is built from 14 residues. V trimming: 9 bases; J trimming: 1 base; junction bases outside the gene matches: 8. The germline V gene encodes CDR1 MNHEY and CDR2 SMNVEV (reference sequence). CDR3 DNA sequence: TGTGCCAGTTCGGGGGGGGCCCAATCCTACGAGCAGTACTTC. Translating gives CASSGGAQSYEQYF.

The chain links TRBV11-2 to TRBJ1-2, with TRBD1 matching over 7 bases. The CDR3 has 15 amino acids. The trim removed 5 bases at V and 4 bases at J, leaving 10 bases unmatched. The germline CDR1 and CDR2 sequences are SGHAT and FQNNGV. The CDR3 DNA reads TGTGCCAGCAGCGGAACTAGGGGGCTCGCCTATGGCTACACCTTC. Its translation: CASSGTRGLAYGYTF.

V usage is TRBV5-4 and J usage is TRBJ2-5; 9 bases are a match to TRBD2. CDR1 and CDR2 (germline): SGHNT, YYREEE (reference sequence). Unmatched junction bases numbered 18, after V lost 1 base and J lost 11 bases. The CDR3 covers 17 residues. For the CDR3, the DNA is TGTGCCAGCAGCTTGCCCCTCGAGAGCGGGAGGCTTGAGGAGCAGTACTTC. Translated: CASSLPLESGRLEEQYF.